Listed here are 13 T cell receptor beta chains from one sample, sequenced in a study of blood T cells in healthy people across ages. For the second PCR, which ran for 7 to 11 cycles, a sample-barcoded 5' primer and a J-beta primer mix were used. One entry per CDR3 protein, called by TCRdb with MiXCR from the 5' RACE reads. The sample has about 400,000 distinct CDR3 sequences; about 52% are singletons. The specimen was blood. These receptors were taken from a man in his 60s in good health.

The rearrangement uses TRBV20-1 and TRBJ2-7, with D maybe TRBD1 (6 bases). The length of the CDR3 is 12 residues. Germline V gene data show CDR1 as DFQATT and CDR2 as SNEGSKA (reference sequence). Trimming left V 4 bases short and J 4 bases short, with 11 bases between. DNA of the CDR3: TGCAGTGCTACGGGACAACTTTACGAGCAGTACTTC. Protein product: CSATGQLYEQYF.

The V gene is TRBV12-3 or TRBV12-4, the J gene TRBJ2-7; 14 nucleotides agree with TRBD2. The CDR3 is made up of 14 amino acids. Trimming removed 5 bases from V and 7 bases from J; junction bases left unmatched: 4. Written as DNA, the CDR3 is TGTGCCAGCAGTCGACTAGCGGGGGGGTCAGAGCAGTACTTC. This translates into CASSRLAGGSEQYF.

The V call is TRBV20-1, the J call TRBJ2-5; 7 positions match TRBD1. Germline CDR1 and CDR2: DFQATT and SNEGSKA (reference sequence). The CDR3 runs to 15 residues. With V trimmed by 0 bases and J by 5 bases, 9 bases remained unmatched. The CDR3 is CSARDLQGDMETQYF. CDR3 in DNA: TGCAGTGCTAGAGATCTGCAGGGGGATATGGAGACCCAGTACTTC.

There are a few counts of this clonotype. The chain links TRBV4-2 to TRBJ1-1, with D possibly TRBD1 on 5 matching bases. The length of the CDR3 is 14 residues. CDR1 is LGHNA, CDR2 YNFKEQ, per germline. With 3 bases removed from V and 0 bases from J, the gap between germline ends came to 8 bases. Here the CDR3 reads CASSQGGLNTEAFF. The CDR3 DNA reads TGTGCCAGCAGCCAGGGGGGTTTGAACACTGAAGCTTTCTTT.

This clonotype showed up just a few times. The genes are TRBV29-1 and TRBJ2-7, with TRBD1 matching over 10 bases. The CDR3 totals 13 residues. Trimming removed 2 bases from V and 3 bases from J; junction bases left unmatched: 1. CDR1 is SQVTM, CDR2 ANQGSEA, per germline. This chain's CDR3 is CSVERTGGYEQYF. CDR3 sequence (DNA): TGCAGCGTTGAAAGGACAGGGGGCTACGAGCAGTACTTC.

The CDR3 coding sequence is TGTGCCAGCAGCCGGGACAGAACTATTGGGACCATTTACAATGAGCAGTTCTTC. It yields the protein CASSRDRTIGTIYNEQFF. The rearrangement links TRBV4-2 to TRBJ2-1; 7 nucleotides match TRBD1. Trimming cost V 4 bases and J 4 bases; bases outside gene matches: 16. This CDR3 is built from 18 residues. Germline V gene lookup returns CDR1 LGHNA and CDR2 YNFKEQ.

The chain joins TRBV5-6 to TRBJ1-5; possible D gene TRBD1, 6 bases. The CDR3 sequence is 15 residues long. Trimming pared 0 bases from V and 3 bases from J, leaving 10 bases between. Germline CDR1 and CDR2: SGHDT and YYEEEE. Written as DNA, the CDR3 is TGTGCCAGCAGCTTGGTGGGACAAAACAATCAGCCCCAGCATTTT. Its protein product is CASSLVGQNNQPQHF.

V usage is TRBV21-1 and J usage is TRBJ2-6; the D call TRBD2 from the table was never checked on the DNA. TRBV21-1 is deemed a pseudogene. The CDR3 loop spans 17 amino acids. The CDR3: CASSKEGMSSGANVLTF. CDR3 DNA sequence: TGTGCCAGCAGCAAAGAGGGCATGAGCTCTGGGGCCAACGTCCTGACTTTC.

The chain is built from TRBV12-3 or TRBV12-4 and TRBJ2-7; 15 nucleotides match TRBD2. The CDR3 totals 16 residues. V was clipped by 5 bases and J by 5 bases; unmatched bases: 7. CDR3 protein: CASSPGTSGRIHEQYF. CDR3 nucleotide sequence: TGTGCCAGCAGTCCGGGGACTAGCGGGAGGATACACGAGCAGTACTTC.

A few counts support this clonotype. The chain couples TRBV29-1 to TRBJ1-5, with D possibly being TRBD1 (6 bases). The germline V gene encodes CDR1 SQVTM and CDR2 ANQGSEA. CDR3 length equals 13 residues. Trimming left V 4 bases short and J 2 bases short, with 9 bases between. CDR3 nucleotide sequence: TGCAGCGTTGCGAACAGGGGCAATCAGCCCCAGCATTTT. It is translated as CSVANRGNQPQHF.

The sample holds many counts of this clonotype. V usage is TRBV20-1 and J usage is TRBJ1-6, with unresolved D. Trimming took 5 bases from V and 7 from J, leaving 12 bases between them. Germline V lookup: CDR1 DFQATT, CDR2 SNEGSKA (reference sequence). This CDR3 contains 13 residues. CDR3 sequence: CSAGGHRNSPLHF. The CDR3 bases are TGCAGTGCTGGAGGGCATAGGAATTCACCCCTCCACTTT.

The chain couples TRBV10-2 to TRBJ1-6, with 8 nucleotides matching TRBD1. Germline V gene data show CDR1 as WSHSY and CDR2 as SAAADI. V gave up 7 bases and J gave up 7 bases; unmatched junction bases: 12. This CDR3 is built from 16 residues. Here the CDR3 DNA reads TGCGCCAGCACCCCAATCCAGGGGGCGGGGAATTCACCCCTCCACTTT. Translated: CASTPIQGAGNSPLHF.

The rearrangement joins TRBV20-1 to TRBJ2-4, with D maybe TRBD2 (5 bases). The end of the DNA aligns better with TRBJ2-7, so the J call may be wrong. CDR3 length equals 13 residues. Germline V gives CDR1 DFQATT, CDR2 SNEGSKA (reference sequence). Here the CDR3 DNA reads TGCAGTGCTAGGAGAGATTATCTAGCCGAGCAGTACTTC. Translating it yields CSARRDYLAEQYF.